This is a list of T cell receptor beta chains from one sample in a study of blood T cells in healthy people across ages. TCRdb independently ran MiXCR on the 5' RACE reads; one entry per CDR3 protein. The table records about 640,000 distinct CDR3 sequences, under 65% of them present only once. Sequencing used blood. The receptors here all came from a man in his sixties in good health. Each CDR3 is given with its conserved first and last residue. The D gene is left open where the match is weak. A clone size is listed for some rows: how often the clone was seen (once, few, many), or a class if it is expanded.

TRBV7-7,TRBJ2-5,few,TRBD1,TGTGCCAGCAGCCAGGGACAGGGGAAAGAGCAGTACTTC,CASSQGQGKEQYF
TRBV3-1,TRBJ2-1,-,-,TGTGCCAGCAGCCGAGGCCAGGGGGGGAACAATGAGCAGTTCTTC,CASSRGQGGNNEQFF
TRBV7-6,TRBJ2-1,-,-,TGTGCGGGGGAGTACAATGAGCAGTTCTTC,CAGEYNEQFF
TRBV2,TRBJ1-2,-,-,TGTGCCAGCAGGCACGGGGGTGGTAACTATGGCTACACCTTC,CASRHGGGNYGYTF
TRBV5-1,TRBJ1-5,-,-,TGCGCCAGCAGCTTGGAGGGCGGAGACAATCAGCCCCAGCATTTT,CASSLEGGDNQPQHF
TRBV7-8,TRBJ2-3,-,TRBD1,TGTGCCAGCAGATATCGCCCGGGACAGGGGGCAAGGGGTACGCAGTATTTT,CASRYRPGQGARGTQYF
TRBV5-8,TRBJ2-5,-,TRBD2,TGTGCCAGCAGCCCGTATAGCGGGGGGTACCAAGAGACCCAGTACTTC,CASSPYSGGYQETQYF
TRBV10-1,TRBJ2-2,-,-,TGCGCCAGCAGTGACTTCTCAGGGGCTGGGGCCGGGGAGCTGTTTTTT,CASSDFSGAGAGELFF
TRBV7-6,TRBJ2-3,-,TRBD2,TGTGCCAGCAGCTTAGCGCCAGGACTAGAGGATACGCAGTATTTT,CASSLAPGLEDTQYF
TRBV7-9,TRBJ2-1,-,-,TGTGCCAGCAGCTTAGGGAGAGAGGAGACCCAGTTCTTC,CASSLGREETQFF
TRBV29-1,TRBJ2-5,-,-,TGCAGCGTTGCGCATGGGGGGAGGGAGACCCAGTACTTC,CSVAHGGRETQYF
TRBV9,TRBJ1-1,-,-,TGTGCCAGCAGCGTAGACGGTGGGGGAACTGAAGCTTTCTTT,CASSVDGGGTEAFF
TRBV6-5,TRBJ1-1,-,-,TGTGCCAGCACCCCCGGGACGAACACTGAAGCTTTCTTT,CASTPGTNTEAFF
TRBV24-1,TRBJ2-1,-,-,TGTGCCACCAGTGATCCGGGCGGGGTGTCGGGTGAGCAGTTCTTC,CATSDPGGVSGEQFF
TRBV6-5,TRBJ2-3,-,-,TGTGCCAGCAGTTACTCGGGGCGGGGTAGCACAGATACGCAGTATTTT,CASSYSGRGSTDTQYF
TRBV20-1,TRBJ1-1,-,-,TGCAGTGCTAGCAGGGGAGATTTGAACACTGAAGCTTTCTTT,CSASRGDLNTEAFF
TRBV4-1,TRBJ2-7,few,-,TGCGCCAGCAGCTTAGTGGGGGCGCGCTCCTACGAGCAGTACTTC,CASSLVGARSYEQYF
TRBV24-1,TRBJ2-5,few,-,TGTGCCACCAGTGATCCCCGGATATGGAGAGACCAAGAGACCCAGTACTTC,CATSDPRIWRDQETQYF
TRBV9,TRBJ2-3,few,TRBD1,TGTGCCAGCAGCGTAGTAGGGGGCGTCGATACGCAGTATTTT,CASSVVGGVDTQYF
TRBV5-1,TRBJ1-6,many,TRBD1,TGCGCCAGCTCCAGTCATTGGGACAGGGGATATTCACCCCTCCACTTT,CASSSHWDRGYSPLHF
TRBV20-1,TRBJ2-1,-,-,TGCAGTGCTGGAGGCAGGGGACGAGTCTACAATGAGCAGTTCTTC,CSAGGRGRVYNEQFF
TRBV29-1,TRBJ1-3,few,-,TGCAGCGTTGAAGATGGGGGACGTGGAAACACCATATATTTT,CSVEDGGRGNTIYF
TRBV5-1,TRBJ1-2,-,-,TGCGCCAGCAGCTCGCAGACGGATAACTATGGCTACACCTTC,CASSSQTDNYGYTF
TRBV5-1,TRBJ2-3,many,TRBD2,TGTGCCAGCAGCTTAGCGGGACGCACAGATACGCAGTATTTT,CASSLAGRTDTQYF
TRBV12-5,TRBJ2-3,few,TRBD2,TGTGCTAGTGGCATCATTACTAGCGCAAGCACAGATACGCAGTATTTT,CASGIITSASTDTQYF
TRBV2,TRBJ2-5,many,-,TGTGCCAGCAGCCCCACGGAGACCCAGTACTTC,CASSPTETQYF
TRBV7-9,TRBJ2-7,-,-,TGTGCCAGCAGCCCCGTTAGCAGGGACGAGCAGTACTTC,CASSPVSRDEQYF
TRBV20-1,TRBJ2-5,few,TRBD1,TGCAGTGCTAGAGATGGGACAGGAGCAGGGACCCAGTACTTC,CSARDGTGAGTQYF
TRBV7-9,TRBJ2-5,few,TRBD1,TGTGCCAGCAGCTTGGCCGGGACAGGGGGTAGTGAGACCCAGTACTTC,CASSLAGTGGSETQYF
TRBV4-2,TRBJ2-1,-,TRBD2,TGTGCCAGCAGCCAAGATAGGACTAGCGGATTTGAGGAGTTCTTC,CASSQDRTSGFEEFF
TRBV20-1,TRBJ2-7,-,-,TGCAGTGCTAGAGACCCGAGTAAGCAGTACTTC,CSARDPSKQYF
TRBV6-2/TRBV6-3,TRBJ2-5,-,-,TGTGCCAGCAGACGGACCCTATCAGAGGAGACCCAGTACTTC,CASRRTLSEETQYF
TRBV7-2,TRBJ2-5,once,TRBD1,TGTGCCAGCAGCTTAACCCGGGGACAGGGAAAGGAGACCCAGTACTTC,CASSLTRGQGKETQYF
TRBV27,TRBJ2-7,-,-,TGTGCCAGCAGTTTATCGGCCGGGGCCCCCTACGAGCAGTACTTC,CASSLSAGAPYEQYF
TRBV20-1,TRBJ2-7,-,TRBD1,TGCAGTGCTAGAGAACCGACAGGGGGGCAACGCCTGTACTTC,CSAREPTGGQRLYF
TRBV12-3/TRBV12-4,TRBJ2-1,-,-,TGTGCCAGCAGTTTATCAGGGAAGAATGAGCAGTTCTTC,CASSLSGKNEQFF
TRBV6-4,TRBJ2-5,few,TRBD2,TGTGCCAGCAGTGTCGGGGGGGCCGGAGAGACCCAGTACTTC,CASSVGGAGETQYF
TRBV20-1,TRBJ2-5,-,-,TGCAGTGCTAGGATCCCCGAGGGCTCCCAAGAGGCCCAGTACTTC,CSARIPEGSQEAQYF
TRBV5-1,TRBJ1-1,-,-,TGCGCCAGCAGCTTGTATACGCCAGACAACACTGAAGCTTTCTTT,CASSLYTPDNTEAFF
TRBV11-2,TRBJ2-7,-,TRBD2,TGTGCCAGCAGCTTACCCTTAGCGGGGTTCTCCTACGAGCAGTACTTC,CASSLPLAGFSYEQYF
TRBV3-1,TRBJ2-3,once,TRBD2,TGTGCCAGCAGCCAAAGGAGCGGGGGTTACACAGATACGCAGTATTTT,CASSQRSGGYTDTQYF
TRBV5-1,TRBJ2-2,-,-,TGCGCCAGCAGCTTGAGGGTACAGGGAGAAGGCACCGGGGAGCTGTTTTTT,CASSLRVQGEGTGELFF
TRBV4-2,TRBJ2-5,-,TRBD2,TGTGCCAGCAGCCAAGTCGGGACTAGCGGGACCTTGGCCCAGTACTTC,CASSQVGTSGTLAQYF
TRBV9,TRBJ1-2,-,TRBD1,TGTGCCAGCAGCTCCCGGGACAGATTTACATATGGCTACACCTTC,CASSSRDRFTYGYTF
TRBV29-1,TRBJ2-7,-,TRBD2,TGCAGCGTTGGGGGACTAGCGGGGGCCTCGTATAGCCAAGAGGCCCAGTACTTC,CSVGGLAGASYSQEAQYF
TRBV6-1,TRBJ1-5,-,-,TGTGCCAGCTTGGGGAGGCAGACTCCGAATCAGCCCCAGCATTTT,CASLGRQTPNQPQHF
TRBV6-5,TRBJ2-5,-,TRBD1,TGTGCCAGCAGTTACAGTGACAGGGCGTGGGAGACCCAGTACTTC,CASSYSDRAWETQYF
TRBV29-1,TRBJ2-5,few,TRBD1,TGCAGCGTTGACCTGACAGGGTATGGGGAGACCCAGTACTTC,CSVDLTGYGETQYF
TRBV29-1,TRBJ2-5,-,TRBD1,TGCAGCGTTGAAAGATCCGGGACAGGGGACGAGACCCGGTACTTC,CSVERSGTGDETRYF